This T cell receptor beta chain was sequenced in a study of blood T cells in healthy people across ages. Study-wide results and limits: Higher naive T cell percentage went strongly together with higher TCR beta diversity.

With respect to this clonotype: The antigen is unknown.

Isolated per sample were at least 6 million PBMCs. Combining a sample-barcoded 5' primer with a J-beta primer mix, a second PCR ran for roughly 7 to 12 cycles. TCRdb passed the 5' RACE reads through MiXCR, listing each CDR3 protein once. This table has roughly 1,800,000 distinct CDR3 sequences, about 50% appearing once. CDR1 and CDR2 (germline): SEHNR, FQNEAQ (reference sequence). CDR3 length: 13 amino acids. The ends were cut back, 4 bases at V and 9 bases at J, with 13 bases in the middle. The V and J genes are TRBV7-9 and TRBJ2-1; D not certain. Sequencing used blood. The receptor comes from a middle-aged woman in good health. The CDR3 sequence: CASSSQVGPEQFF. CDR3 nucleotide sequence: TGTGCCAGCAGCTCACAAGTAGGACCTGAGCAGTTCTTC.